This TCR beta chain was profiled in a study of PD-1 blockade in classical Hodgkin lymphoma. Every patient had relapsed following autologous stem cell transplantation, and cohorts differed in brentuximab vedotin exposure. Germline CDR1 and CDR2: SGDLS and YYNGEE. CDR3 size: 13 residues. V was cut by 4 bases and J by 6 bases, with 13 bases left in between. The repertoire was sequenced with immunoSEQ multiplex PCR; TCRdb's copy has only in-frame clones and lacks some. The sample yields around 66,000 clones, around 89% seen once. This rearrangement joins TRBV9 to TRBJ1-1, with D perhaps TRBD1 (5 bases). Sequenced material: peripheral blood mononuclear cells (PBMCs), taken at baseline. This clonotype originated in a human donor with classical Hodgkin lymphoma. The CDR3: CASSPRTGAEAFF. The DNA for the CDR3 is TGTGCCAGCAGCCCTCGAACGGGGGCTGAAGCTTTCTTT.